The present T cell receptor (beta chain) was sequenced within a study of cytomegalovirus exposure and HLA in healthy donors. Vbeta (60) and Jbeta (13) primers were used in the PCR. The protocol was immunoSEQ multiplex PCR, while the TCRdb copy is restricted to in-frame clones and leaves out a portion. This table has fewer than 250,000 clones, roughly 79% appearing once. Notes on this clone: Its antigen is unknown.

Notes on the study in general: A later analysis found TCR association rates differed by HLA locus, highest for DRB1 and lowest for HLA-C. The authors later linked a missense DCLRE1C variant to TCR beta V- and J-gene trimming. Several top significant clusters appeared, in a later analysis, to be linked to common viral pathogens.

The V gene end was trimmed by 0 bases and the J gene end by 4 bases; junction bases not matched to a gene: 10. CDR3 length equals 18 residues. Per germline, CDR1 LGHNA and CDR2 YSLEER. V is TRBV4-3 and J is TRBJ2-1; 9 bases match TRBD2. The sequencing sample was made of PBMCs. This receptor was obtained from a male donor in good health and CMV-seronegative. The CDR3 coding sequence is TGCGCCAGCAGCCAAGATTGGTCTAGCGGGGTTGTTTACAATGAGCAGTTCTTC. Translated: CASSQDWSSGVVYNEQFF.